The next 19 T cell receptor beta chains were all read from a single sample in a study of blood T cells in healthy people across ages. Sample-barcoded 5' priming and a J-beta primer mix drove a second PCR of about 6 to 12 cycles. MiXCR was run by TCRdb on the 5' RACE reads, yielding one entry per CDR3 protein. The repertoire holds fewer than 1,000,000 distinct CDR3 sequences, with 46% as singletons. Input material: blood. The receptor set was obtained from a man aged 80 or over in good health.

J is TRBJ1-4 and V is TRBV15; D not resolved. Between the trimmed V and J ends, which lost 2 bases and 8 bases, there was a span of 15 bases. Per the germline V gene, CDR1 is LNHNV and CDR2 is YYDKDF (reference sequence). The CDR3 sequence is 15 residues long. Here the CDR3 reads CATSRPGIEQEKLFF. The CDR3 DNA reads TGTGCCACCAGCAGACCGGGAATCGAGCAAGAAAAACTGTTTTTT. The full variable domain, in which reference TRBV15 and TRBJ1-4 provide the parts outside the CDR3, is DAMVIQNPRYQVTQFGKPVTLSCSQTLNHNVMYWYQQKSSQAPKLLFHYYDKDFNNEADTPDNFQSRRPNTSFCFLDIRSPGLGDTAMYLCATSRPGIEQEKLFFGSGTQLSVL.

This clonotype was observed at least ten times. CDR3 sequence reads: CASSLNPSGSDTGELFF. The CDR3, as DNA: TGTGCCAGCAGCTTAAACCCCAGCGGGAGCGACACCGGGGAGCTGTTTTTT. The chain links TRBV7-3 to TRBJ2-2, with 8 bases that match TRBD2. The CDR3 runs 17 residues. Germline V lookup: CDR1 SGHTA, CDR2 FQGTGA. V lost 1 base, J lost 3 bases, and 7 bases stayed unmatched.

This chain joins TRBV12-3 or TRBV12-4 and TRBJ2-5; D unclear. This CDR3 is 14 amino acids long. V gave up 6 bases and J gave up 7 bases, with 18 bases separating them. CDR3 sequence reads: CASSPAKAAVTQYF. CDR3 DNA sequence: TGTGCCAGCAGCCCTGCGAAAGCTGCCGTGACCCAGTACTTC.

This clonotype came up many times. This chain links TRBV7-6 with TRBJ2-1; 8 bases are shared with TRBD2. Germline lookup yields CDR1 SGHVS and CDR2 FNYEAQ. This CDR3 region has 16 residues. V gave up 5 bases and J gave up 5 bases; unmatched junction bases: 11. The CDR3 loop is CASSLYLGLADNEQFF. The CDR3 DNA reads TGTGCCAGCAGCCTTTACCTAGGACTAGCCGACAATGAGCAGTTCTTC.

This clonotype was seen ten or more times. The V call is TRBV20-1, the J call TRBJ2-1; D is perhaps TRBD2 (5 bases). Germline lookup yields CDR1 DFQATT and CDR2 SNEGSKA (reference sequence). This CDR3 is built from 15 residues. The V end was cut by 4 bases, the J end by 7 bases, with 20 bases between. CDR3 coding DNA: TGCAGTGCTAACCCCGATGGGGAGATGGGGAATGAGCAGTTCTTC. Its protein product is CSANPDGEMGNEQFF.

The rearrangement links TRBV12-3 or TRBV12-4 to TRBJ2-3; 7 nucleotides align to TRBD2. The CDR3 length is 14 residues. Unmatched junction bases numbered 5, after V lost 5 bases and J lost 3 bases. The CDR3 DNA reads as TGTGCCAGCAGTATCGGGAGGAGAACAGATACGCAGTATTTT. It encodes CASSIGRRTDTQYF.

This clonotype showed up just once. The chain uses TRBV5-1 and TRBJ2-2; TRBD2 might be the D (5 bases). Germline V CDR1 and CDR2: SGHRS, YFSETQ. CDR3 length: 14 residues. Between the trimmed V and J ends, which lost 1 base and 6 bases, there was a span of 10 bases. The CDR3 loop is CASSLRADAGELFF. The CDR3 nucleotides are TGCGCCAGCAGCTTGCGAGCGGATGCCGGGGAGCTGTTTTTT.

This clonotype was observed a single time. This chain connects TRBV7-3 to TRBJ2-3; 7 positions match TRBD2. The CDR3 runs to 16 residues. Germline values: CDR1 SGHTA, CDR2 FQGTGA. The V and J ends lost 4 bases and 2 bases, in that order; junction bases with no gene match: 9. The CDR3 protein is CASSYRRAGITDTQYF. The DNA of the CDR3 is TGTGCCAGCAGCTACCGACGAGCGGGGATCACAGATACGCAGTATTTT.

This clonotype has only a few counts. The rearrangement uses TRBV20-1 and TRBJ2-5; 7 bases line up with TRBD2. V was clipped by 6 bases and J by 2 bases; unmatched bases: 6. Germline V gene lookup returns CDR1 DFQATT and CDR2 SNEGSKA (reference sequence). The CDR3 runs to 13 residues. CDR3 sequence reads: CSAPRAGQETQYF. The CDR3 DNA reads TGCAGTGCCCCTAGAGCGGGGCAAGAGACCCAGTACTTC.

J is TRBJ2-7 and V is TRBV3-1; the match to TRBD1 covers 10 bases. The assigned J gene may be wrong: the sequence end matches TRBJ2-4 better. The CDR3 runs 22 residues. Germline V gene sequence: CDR1 LGHDT, CDR2 YNNKEL (reference sequence). CDR3 DNA: TGTGCCAGCAGCCAAGATCGGACGACTACTGACAGGGGGCTCGTCGTAGAAAACATTCAGTACTTC. Its protein is CASSQDRTTTDRGLVVENIQYF.

This clonotype showed up just a few times. The rearrangement links TRBV7-2 to TRBJ2-5; D is ambiguous. Germline V gene sequence: CDR1 SGHTA, CDR2 FQGNSA. The CDR3 covers 14 residues. Deletions cut 3 bases from V and 5 bases from J, with 13 bases between. The CDR3 here is CASSFRRLGETQYF. The CDR3 DNA reads TGTGCCAGCAGCTTTAGGCGTCTAGGGGAGACCCAGTACTTC.

The sample holds a few counts of this clonotype. The chain combines TRBV24-1 with TRBJ2-3; 7 bases are a match to TRBD2. This CDR3 is built from 13 residues. The V segment lost 5 bases and the J segment 4 bases; nucleotides outside the gene matches: 2. Germline V gives CDR1 KGHDR, CDR2 SFDVKD. CDR3 loop: CATSVGLADTQYF. The CDR3 DNA reads as TGTGCCACCAGTGTCGGACTAGCAGATACGCAGTATTTT.

Worth noting for this clonotype: Relative to the germline gene, one junction end is altered; a read error may explain this. This chain joins TRBV12-3 or TRBV12-4 and TRBJ2-1, with 8 bases aligning to TRBD2. The CDR3 extends over 14 amino acids. The CDR3 is CTTSVGTRAGERFF. In DNA, the CDR3 is TGTACCACCTCAGTCGGGACTAGAGCCGGTGAGCGGTTCTTC.

The chain has TRBV5-1 and TRBJ1-4; 7 bases align to TRBD1. Trimming at V came to 7 bases and at J to 8 bases, leaving 11 bases not matched to a gene. The CDR3 loop spans 14 amino acids. CDR1 and CDR2 (germline): SGHRS, YFSETQ. The CDR3 nucleotides are TGCGCCAGCTCGCCGGGAGGGGGCGAAGAAAAACTGTTTTTT. It yields the protein CASSPGGGEEKLFF.

The V call is TRBV7-2, the J call TRBJ2-1; unclear D gene. The ends were cut back, 7 bases at V and 5 bases at J, with 12 bases in the middle. The CDR3 totals 13 residues. Germline loops: CDR1 SGHTA, CDR2 FQGNSA. This CDR3 reads CASNLDGHNEQFF. CDR3 sequence (DNA): TGTGCCAGCAACCTGGACGGCCACAATGAGCAGTTCTTC. Drawing the rest from reference TRBV7-2 and TRBJ2-1, the complete variable domain is GAGVSQSPSNKVTEKGKDVELRCDPISGHTALYWYRQSLGQGLEFLIYFQGNSAPDKSGLPSDRFSAERTGGSVSTLTIQRTQQEDSAVYLCASNLDGHNEQFFGPGTRLTVL.

With regard to this clonotype: A much more abundant neighbour one base away suggests this may be a read error. This sequence joins TRBV11-2 and TRBJ1-2; D gene ambiguous. This CDR3 contains 14 residues. Per the germline V gene, CDR1 is SGHAT and CDR2 is FQNNGV. V was shortened by 5 bases and J by 0 bases, with 10 bases between the two germline ends. CDR3 loop: CASSQAGTNYGYTF. The CDR3 region has the DNA TGTGCCAGCAGCCAAGCCGGGACTAACTATGGCTACACCTTC.

This clonotype was counted many times. This chain uses TRBV3-1 with TRBJ2-3; D possibly corresponds to TRBD2 (5 bases). Germline V gives CDR1 LGHDT, CDR2 YNNKEL (reference sequence). This CDR3 contains 14 residues. Trimming removed 1 base from V and 3 bases from J, with 8 bases in between. CDR3 bases: TGTGCCAGCAGCCAAGTGACTAAAACAGATACGCAGTATTTT. Its protein product is CASSQVTKTDTQYF.

Of note for this clonotype: A much larger clone lies one base from this, so it may be a read error. This rearrangement joins TRBV20-1 to TRBJ2-1, with a possible D match to TRBD2 (6 bases). Germline V gives CDR1 DFQATT, CDR2 SNEGSKA (reference sequence). With 4 bases removed from V and 8 bases from J, the gap between germline ends came to 30 bases. The CDR3 covers 18 residues. This CDR3 is CSATTSLVTGDGVYEQFF. The CDR3 DNA is TGCAGTGCTACCACCTCCTTGGTAACGGGAGACGGTGTATATGAGCAGTTCTTC.

The CDR3 loop reads CASSQEWGESGQFF. CDR3 coding DNA: TGTGCCAGCAGCCAGGAATGGGGGGAAAGTGGGCAGTTCTTC. The gene calls are TRBV4-2 and TRBJ2-1, with D tentatively TRBD2 (6 bases). Germline assignment: CDR1 LGHNA and CDR2 YNFKEQ. Trimming cost V 3 bases and J 12 bases, with 18 bases left between them. The CDR3 is 14 residues long.